Described below is a single T cell receptor (beta chain) sequence and its context. The target antigen is unknown. The sample comes from a study of STAT5B mutations in CD4+ large granular lymphocyte leukemia. Notes on the study in general: TRBV06-family usage was enriched in top patient clones (8/27) versus controls (2/35). About 26% of private leukemic clonotypes occurred rarely in other patients' non-leukemic repertoires. The CD4+ versus CD8+ T-LGLL clonality difference may reflect limited sample size.

The repertoire was sequenced with immunoSEQ multiplex PCR; TCRdb's copy has only in-frame clones and lacks some. The sample has about 26,000 clones, around 72% seen once. The CDR3 length is 16 residues. V was clipped by 7 bases and J by 5 bases, with 21 bases between them. In germline, CDR1 is MDHEN, CDR2 SYDVKM. Control samples were healthy donors' buffy coats. The sample comprised CD4+ T cells from blood buffy coats. J is TRBJ1-5 and V is TRBV28; tentative D call: TRBD1 (6 bases). The sequence derives from a human donor in good health. The CDR3 reads CASITRTAFWDQPQHF. CDR3 nucleotides: TGTGCCAGCATCACAAGGACAGCCTTTTGGGATCAGCCCCAGCATTTT.